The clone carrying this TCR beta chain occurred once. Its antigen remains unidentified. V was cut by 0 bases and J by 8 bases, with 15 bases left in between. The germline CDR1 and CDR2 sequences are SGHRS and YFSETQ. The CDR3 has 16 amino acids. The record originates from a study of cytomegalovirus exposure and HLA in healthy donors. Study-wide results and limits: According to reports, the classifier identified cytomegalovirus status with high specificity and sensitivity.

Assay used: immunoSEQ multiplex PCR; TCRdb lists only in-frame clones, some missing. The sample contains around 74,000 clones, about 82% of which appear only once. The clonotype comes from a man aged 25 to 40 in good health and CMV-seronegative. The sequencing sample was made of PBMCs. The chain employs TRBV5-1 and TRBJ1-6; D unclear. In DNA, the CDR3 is TGCGCCAGCAGCTTGGCCTCAGACATGTCTCATTCACCCCTCCACTTT. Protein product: CASSLASDMSHSPLHF.